This T cell receptor beta chain was identified during a study of OX40 agonist ivuxolimab in advanced cancers. Overall study context: Ivuxolimab is an agonistic anti-OX40 (CD134) antibody, and patients were treated with it. Cohort: approximately 83% men, mean age around 55, aged about 23 to 79. Participants could have had prior anti-PD-1, anti-PD-L1 or anti-CTLA-4 therapy, and 40% had some.

This CDR3 comprises 19 residues. CDR1 LNHDA and CDR2 SQIVND come from the germline V gene (reference sequence). V was pared by 3 bases and J by 4 bases, with 25 bases between. Sequencing used immunoSEQ multiplex PCR; TCRdb keeps in-frame clones, though not all of them. The sample consists of about 99,000 clones, about 91% of them appearing once. The rearrangement uses TRBV19 and TRBJ1-5, with a weak D call TRBD1 (5 bases). This sequence originates from an adult with an advanced solid tumor such as melanoma, head and neck, liver or kidney cancer. The sample was CD4+ or CD8+ T cells sorted from blood, taken in a trial of the OX40 agonist ivuxolimab. CDR3 sequence (DNA): TGTGCCAGTAGTATGGTCTCCGGGGGGTCCAGGGTAGGTAATCAGCCCCAGCATTTT. Protein product: CASSMVSGGSRVGNQPQHF.